The 9 T cell receptor beta chains reported below all come from one sample, sequenced in a study of radiotherapy plus CTLA-4 blockade in lung cancer. Here immunoSEQ multiplex PCR was the method, and the copy in TCRdb shows in-frame clones only, minus some. The repertoire consists of 95,000 to 150,000 clones, with approximately 90% occurring once and the leading ten covering 5.5% to 8%. The starting material was peripheral blood, obtained from a patient treated with radiotherapy plus ipilimumab. All receptors come from a human donor with non-small cell lung cancer that progressed on radiotherapy plus ipilimumab.

The J gene is TRBJ2-3, the V gene TRBV6-1; 13 bases are a match to TRBD2. The V and J ends lost 3 bases and 5 bases, in that order; junction bases with no gene match: 5. This CDR3 region has 16 residues. Germline-derived CDR1 and CDR2 are MNHNS and SASEGT. CDR3 sequence: CASSDTGLAGLDTQYF. CDR3 nucleotides: TGTGCCAGCAGTGATACGGGACTAGCGGGACTAGATACGCAGTATTTT.

The genes are TRBV21-1 and TRBJ2-2; no check of the table's D call, TRBD2, against the DNA was made. TRBV21-1 corresponds to a pseudogene. This CDR3 contains 23 residues. CDR3 nucleotides: TGTGCCAGCAGCAACCGGGAACAGGGGCGGGGACTAGCGGACATGGCGAACACCGGGGAGCTGTTTTTT. Translated, it gives CASSNREQGRGLADMANTGELFF.

V is TRBV27 and J is TRBJ2-1; D is perhaps TRBD1 (6 bases). CDR1 and CDR2 (germline): MNHEY, SMNVEV (reference sequence). V dropped 7 bases and J dropped 4 bases, with 17 bases sitting between them. The CDR3 extends over 15 amino acids. CDR3 nucleotide sequence: TGTGCCAGCAATAGCAGGGGCGACCCGTACAATGAGCAGTTCTTC. Residues: CASNSRGDPYNEQFF.

The rearrangement links TRBV5-1 to TRBJ1-3, with D possibly matching TRBD1 (6 bases). Germline CDR1 is SGHRS and CDR2 is YFSETQ. Trimming removed 3 bases from V and 2 bases from J, with 12 bases in between. This CDR3 contains 15 residues. The CDR3 loop is CASSSAGDTGNTIYF. The CDR3 region has the DNA TGCGCCAGCAGCTCGGCCGGGGACACTGGAAACACCATATATTTT.

The V gene is TRBV27, the J gene TRBJ1-4, with D possibly matching TRBD1 (5 bases). CDR1 and CDR2 (germline): MNHEY, SMNVEV (reference sequence). V was clipped by 8 bases and J by 5 bases, with 9 bases between them. This CDR3 has 12 amino acids. The DNA of the CDR3 is TGTGCCAGCCCAGGGAAAAATGAAAAACTGTTTTTT. This gives the protein CASPGKNEKLFF. The entire variable domain, with the rest obtained from reference TRBV27 and TRBJ1-4, is as follows: EAQVTQNPRYLITVTGKKLTVTCSQNMNHEYMSWYRQDPGLGLRQIYYSMNVEVTDKGDVPEGYKVSRKEKRNFPLILESPSPNQTSLYFCASPGKNEKLFFGSGTQLSVL.

This chain joins TRBV2 and TRBJ1-3, with 8 positions matching TRBD1. The CDR3 has 15 amino acids. V lost 5 bases, J lost 2 bases, and 5 bases stayed unmatched. Germline V gene lookup returns CDR1 SNHLY and CDR2 FYNNEI. The CDR3 protein is CASSPTGGAGNTIYF. The CDR3 DNA follows: TGTGCCAGCAGTCCAACAGGGGGAGCTGGAAACACCATATATTTT.

The J gene is TRBJ2-3, the V gene TRBV15, with 7 bases that match TRBD2. This CDR3 region has 15 residues. Germline CDR1 LNHNV, CDR2 YYDKDF (reference sequence). With 1 base clipped from V and 6 bases from J, the junction kept 7 bases outside the gene matches. The CDR3 DNA follows: TGTGCCACCAGCAGAGTTAGGGAGGGTGGTGATACGCAGTATTTT. This codes for CATSRVREGGDTQYF.

The chain has TRBV7-8 and TRBJ2-1; D unclear. CDR3 length: 15 residues. Trimming pared 3 bases from V and 7 bases from J, leaving 16 bases between. Germline V gives CDR1 SGHVS, CDR2 FQNEAQ. CDR3 residues: CASSFARGPANEQFF. CDR3 nucleotide sequence: TGTGCCAGCAGCTTTGCTAGAGGTCCCGCAAATGAGCAGTTCTTC.

The chain recombines TRBV4-2 with TRBJ2-7; 12 bases map to TRBD2. The CDR3 runs 18 residues. Looked up from germline, CDR1 is LGHNA and CDR2 is YNFKEQ. Unmatched junction bases numbered 10, after V lost 0 bases and J lost 4 bases. CDR3 loop: CASSQDIRTSGIGYEQYF. CDR3 nucleotide sequence: TGTGCCAGCAGCCAAGATATACGGACTAGCGGGATCGGGTACGAGCAGTACTTC.